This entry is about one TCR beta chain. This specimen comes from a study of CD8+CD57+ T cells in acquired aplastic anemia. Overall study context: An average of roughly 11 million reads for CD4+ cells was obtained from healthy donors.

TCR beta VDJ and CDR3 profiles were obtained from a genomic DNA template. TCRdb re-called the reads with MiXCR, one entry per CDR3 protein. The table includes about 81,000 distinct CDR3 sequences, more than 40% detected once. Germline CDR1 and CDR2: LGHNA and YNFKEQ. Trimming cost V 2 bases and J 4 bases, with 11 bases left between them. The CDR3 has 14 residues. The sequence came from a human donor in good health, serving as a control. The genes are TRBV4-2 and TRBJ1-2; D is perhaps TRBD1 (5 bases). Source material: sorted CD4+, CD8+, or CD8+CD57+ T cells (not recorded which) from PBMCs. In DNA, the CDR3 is TGTGCCAGCAGCCAACATGGGGGAAGCTATGGCTACACCTTC. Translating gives CASSQHGGSYGYTF.